This record concerns one T cell receptor beta chain sequence. The entry originates in a study of blood T cell repertoires in COVID-19. Study context: Donors in the United States, Italy and Spain gave samples during acute or convalescent COVID-19. PBMCs, B-cell-depleted T cells, or T cells provided the cDNA or gDNA that made up the material.

How the authors handled the data: Estimates of nucleated cell counts were drawn from the amplification of reference gene primers. Sequencing used immunoSEQ multiplex PCR; TCRdb keeps in-frame clones, though not all of them. For V, J and clone size, that table is used; D and trimming come from the DNA. There are a few hundred thousand clones in the sample; 80% to 90% occur only once, and 8.5% to 12% lies in the top ten. Germline loops: CDR1 MGHRA, CDR2 YSYEKL. The ends were cut back, 2 bases at V and 5 bases at J, with 6 bases in the middle. The CDR3 totals 13 residues. Sequences were obtained from peripheral blood. The TCR originated in a woman aged 80 or older with acute or convalescent COVID-19. The chain couples TRBV4-1 to TRBJ1-4; D call uncertain. In DNA, the CDR3 is TGCGCCAGCAGCCAACCGGGGAATGAAAAACTGTTTTTT. Translated, it gives CASSQPGNEKLFF.